The sequence of this T cell receptor beta chain was determined in a study of blood T cell repertoires in COVID-19. The overall study: COVID-19 samples from acute and convalescent phases originated in the United States, Italy and Spain. In each case, the material was cDNA or gDNA derived from T cells, B-cell-depleted T cells, or PBMCs.

Per the study methods: By means of reference gene primer amplification, nucleated cell counts were estimated. Profiled with immunoSEQ multiplex PCR; TCRdb holds only in-frame clones, not every one. D and trimming come from the DNA, and the V and J calls and clone size come from that table. The data show more than 300,000 clones, roughly 83% seen once. The CDR3 runs 12 residues. Trimming removed 5 bases from V and 6 bases from J, with 9 bases in between. The rearrangement uses TRBV12-3 or TRBV12-4 and TRBJ2-3; possible D gene TRBD1, 6 bases. Sequencing used peripheral blood. This receptor was taken from a woman between 45 and 65 years old with acute or convalescent COVID-19. In nucleotides, the CDR3 is TGTGCCAGCAGTCAGGGGACGGATACGCAGTATTTT. Translated: CASSQGTDTQYF.